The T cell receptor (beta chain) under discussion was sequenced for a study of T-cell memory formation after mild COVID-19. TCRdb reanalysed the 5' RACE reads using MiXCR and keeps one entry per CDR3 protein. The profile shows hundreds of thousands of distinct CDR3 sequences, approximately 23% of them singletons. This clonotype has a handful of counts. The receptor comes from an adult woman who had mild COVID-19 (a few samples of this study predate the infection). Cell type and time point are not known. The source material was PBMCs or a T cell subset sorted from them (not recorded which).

The CDR3 here is CASSPDRGLSTDTQYF. In DNA, the CDR3 is TGTGCCAGCAGCCCGGACAGGGGTCTTAGCACAGATACGCAGTATTTT. The chain employs TRBV12-3 or TRBV12-4 and TRBJ2-3; 9 positions match TRBD1. There are 16 residues in the CDR3. V lost 6 bases, J lost 0 bases, and 7 bases stayed unmatched.